This TCR beta chain was identified during a study of shared clonotypes between healthy human individuals. Study-level results: Inspection by rarefaction showed sorted-subset sequencing to be incomplete despite large depth.

Worth noting for this clone: What it recognizes is unknown. Other DNA sequences from this sample encode an identical CDR3 as well.

Here immunoSEQ multiplex PCR was the method, and the copy in TCRdb shows in-frame clones only, minus some. The table shows roughly 700,000 clones, with approximately 79% occurring only once. This CDR3 has 14 residues. Germline V CDR1 and CDR2: SGHRS, YFSETQ. Trimming removed 0 bases at V and 2 bases at J, with 5 bases between. V usage is TRBV5-1 and J usage is TRBJ2-2; D is uncertain. This receptor was taken from a woman in her twenties or thirties in good health. Sequenced: memory CD4+ T cells sorted from blood. Indicated subset: CD45RA-negative fraction. The CDR3 region is CASSLVGNTGELFF. In nucleotides, the CDR3 is TGCGCCAGCAGCTTGGTAGGCAACACCGGGGAGCTGTTTTTT.